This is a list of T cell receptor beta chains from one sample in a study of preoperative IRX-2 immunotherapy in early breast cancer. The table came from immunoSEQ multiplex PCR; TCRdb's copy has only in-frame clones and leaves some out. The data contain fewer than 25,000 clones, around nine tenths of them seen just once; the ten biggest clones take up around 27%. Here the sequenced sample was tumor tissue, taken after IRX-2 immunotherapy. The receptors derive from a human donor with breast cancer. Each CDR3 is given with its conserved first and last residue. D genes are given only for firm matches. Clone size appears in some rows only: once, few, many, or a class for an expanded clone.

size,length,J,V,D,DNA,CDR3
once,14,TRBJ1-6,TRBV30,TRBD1,TGTGCCGTCTCCGGGGACAGGGCTAATTCACCCCTCCACTTT,CAVSGDRANSPLHF
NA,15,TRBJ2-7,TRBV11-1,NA,TGTGCCAGCAGCCGAGGACTCGGGAGCTCCTACGAGCAGTACTTC,CASSRGLGSSYEQYF
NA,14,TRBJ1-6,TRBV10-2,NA,TGCGCCAGCAGCGCCGGAAACTCAGGGTTCACCCTCCACTTT,CASSAGNSGFTLHF
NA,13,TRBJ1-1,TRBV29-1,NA,TGCAGCGTTGGGGCAAACCAGCACTCTGAAGCTTTCTTT,CSVGANQHSEAFF
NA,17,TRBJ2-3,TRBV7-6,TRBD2,TGTGCCAGCAGCTTAGCGTGGAGCGGGGGGGGCTTGGATACGCAGTATTTT,CASSLAWSGGGLDTQYF
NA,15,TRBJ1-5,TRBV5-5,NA,TGTGCCAGCAGCTTGGGGCCCTACCCCAATCAGCCCCAGCATTTT,CASSLGPYPNQPQHF
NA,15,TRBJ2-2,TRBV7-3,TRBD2,TGTGCCAGCAGCCCATGGGGGGGGGACACCGGGGAGCTGTTTTTT,CASSPWGGDTGELFF
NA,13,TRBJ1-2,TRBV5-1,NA,TGCGCCAGCAGCTTGGGCAGCAACTATGGCTACACCTTC,CASSLGSNYGYTF
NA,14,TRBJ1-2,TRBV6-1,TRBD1,TGTGCCAGCAGGGACAGGGGAGGTAACTATGGCTACACCTTC,CASRDRGGNYGYTF
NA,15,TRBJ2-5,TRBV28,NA,TGTGCCAGCAGTTCAAGGGGGTGGTACGGAGAGACCCAGTACTTC,CASSSRGWYGETQYF
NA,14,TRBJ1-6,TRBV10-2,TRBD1,TGCGCCAGCAGTCACACAGGGGGCGACTTGGCCCTCCACTTT,CASSHTGGDLALHF
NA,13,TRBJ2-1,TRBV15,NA,TGTGCCACCAGCAGAGGGCGTCACAATGAGCAGTTCTTC,CATSRGRHNEQFF
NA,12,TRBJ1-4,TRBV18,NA,TGTGCCAGCTCACCAGAGAATGAAAAACTGTTTTTT,CASSPENEKLFF
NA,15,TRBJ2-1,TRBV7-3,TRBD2,TGTGCCAGCAGCGCCGGACTAGTATCCTACAATGAGCAGTTCTTC,CASSAGLVSYNEQFF
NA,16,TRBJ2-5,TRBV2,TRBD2,TGTGCCAGCAGTGAAAGTAGCGGGGGGGCCGCGGAGACCCAGTACTTC,CASSESSGGAAETQYF
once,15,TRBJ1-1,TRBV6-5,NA,TGTGCCAGCAGTTTCCGTGGCTCCTCGGACACTGAAGCTTTCTTT,CASSFRGSSDTEAFF
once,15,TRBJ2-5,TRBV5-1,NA,TGCGCCAGCAGTCTGGGCTCAGGGAAAGGAGAGACCCAGTACTTC,CASSLGSGKGETQYF
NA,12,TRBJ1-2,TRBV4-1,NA,TGCGCCAGCAGCCAAGACGGGTATGGCTACACCTTC,CASSQDGYGYTF
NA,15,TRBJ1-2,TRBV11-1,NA,TGTGCCAGCAGCTTAGCGCAAGACAGTGGTAAAGGCTACACCTTC,CASSLAQDSGKGYTF
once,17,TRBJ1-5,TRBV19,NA,TGTGCTTCCATCGGGCAGGCGGGTGGTCGGAGCAATCAGCCCCAGCATTTT,CASIGQAGGRSNQPQHF
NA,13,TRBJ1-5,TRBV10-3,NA,TGTGCCATCAGTGGGGTAGACAATCAGCCCCAGCATTTT,CAISGVDNQPQHF
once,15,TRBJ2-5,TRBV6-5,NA,TGTGCCAGCAGTTATGAGGGGGGGCCGCGAGAGACCCAGTACTTC,CASSYEGGPRETQYF
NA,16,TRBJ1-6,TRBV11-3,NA,TGTGCCAGCAGACTTGCTGCCGGGACACATAATTCACCCCTCCACTTT,CASRLAAGTHNSPLHF
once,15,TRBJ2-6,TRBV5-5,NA,TGTGCCAGCAGCTTGGCGGGGACTGGGGCCAACGTCCTGACTTTC,CASSLAGTGANVLTF
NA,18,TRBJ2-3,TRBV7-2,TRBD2,TGTGCCAGCAGCTGGACTGGGACTAGCGGCCTCTTCACAGATACGCAGTATTTT,CASSWTGTSGLFTDTQYF
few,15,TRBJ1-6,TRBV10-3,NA,TGTGCCATCAGTGATGAGGGGGGTTATAATTCACCCCTCCACTTT,CAISDEGGYNSPLHF
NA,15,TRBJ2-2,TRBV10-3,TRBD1,TGTGCCATCGGCCAGACAGGGGCGTACACCGGGGAGCTGTTTTTT,CAIGQTGAYTGELFF
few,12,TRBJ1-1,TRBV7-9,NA,TGTGCCAGCAGCTTAGGGCGTCCTGAAGCTTTCTTT,CASSLGRPEAFF
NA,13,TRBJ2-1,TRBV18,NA,TGTGCCAGCTCGCCGAAAGGGGGCAATGAGCAGTTCTTC,CASSPKGGNEQFF
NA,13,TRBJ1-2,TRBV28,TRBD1,TGTGCCAGCAAGCTACAGGGGGGCTATGGCTACACCTTC,CASKLQGGYGYTF
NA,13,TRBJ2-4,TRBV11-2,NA,TGTGCCAGCAGCTTAGGACAGGTAGACATTCAGTACTTC,CASSLGQVDIQYF
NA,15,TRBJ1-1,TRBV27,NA,TGTGCCAGCAGGCCCCCCTGGGGGGCGCGTGGTGAAGCTTTCTTT,CASRPPWGARGEAFF
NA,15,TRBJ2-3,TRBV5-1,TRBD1,TGCGCCAGCAGCTTGTGGCAGGGGGCTACAGATACGCAGTATTTT,CASSLWQGATDTQYF
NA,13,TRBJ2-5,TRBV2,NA,TGTGCCAGCAATCGTCGGGCCCAAGAGACCCAGTACTTC,CASNRRAQETQYF
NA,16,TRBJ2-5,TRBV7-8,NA,TGTGCCAGCAGCCTAATAGCCAGGACGGGGATAAAGACCCAGTACTTC,CASSLIARTGIKTQYF
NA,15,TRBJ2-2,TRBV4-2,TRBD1,TGTGCCAGCAGCCGCAGAGGACAGGGGGCCGGGGAGCTGTTTTTT,CASSRRGQGAGELFF
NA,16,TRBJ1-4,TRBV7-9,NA,TGTGCCAGCAGCTTACTCGAAACCTCCGGCGGGGCAAAACTGTTTTTT,CASSLLETSGGAKLFF
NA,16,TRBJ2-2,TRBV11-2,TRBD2,TGTGCCAGCAGCTTAGTTCGCGGGGGGGCCCCCGGGGAGCTGTTTTTT,CASSLVRGGAPGELFF
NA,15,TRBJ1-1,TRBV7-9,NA,TGTGCCAGCGGACAGCGGGGCCAAGGTGGCACTGAAGCTTTCTTT,CASGQRGQGGTEAFF
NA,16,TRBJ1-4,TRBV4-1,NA,TGCGCCAGCAGACTTCTCTTGGGGCAAGGAGGAGAAAAACTGTTTTTT,CASRLLLGQGGEKLFF
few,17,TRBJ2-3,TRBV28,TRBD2,TGTGCCAGCAGCCCTTGGACTAGCGGGGGGGGCACAGATACGCAGTATTTT,CASSPWTSGGGTDTQYF
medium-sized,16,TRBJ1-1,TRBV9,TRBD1,TGTGCCAGCAGCGTAGGGGACAGGGGGCGAGACACTGAAGCTTTCTTT,CASSVGDRGRDTEAFF
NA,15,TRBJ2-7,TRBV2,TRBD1,TGTGCCAGCAATTATGGGACAGGACGAGAGGGCGAGCAGTACTTC,CASNYGTGREGEQYF
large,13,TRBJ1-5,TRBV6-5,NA,TGTGCCAGCAGTTACAGTAGGGATCAGCCCCAGCATTTT,CASSYSRDQPQHF
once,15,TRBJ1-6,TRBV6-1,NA,TGTGCCAGCAAGGTTGCGACAGGATATAATTCACCCCTCCACTTT,CASKVATGYNSPLHF
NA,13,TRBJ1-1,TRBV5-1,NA,TGCGCCAGCAGCTTCCTGGACACCACTGAAGCTTTCTTT,CASSFLDTTEAFF
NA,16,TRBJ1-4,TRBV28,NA,TGTGCCAGCAGTCCCCCTGGCAGGGCAACTAATGAAAAACTGTTTTTT,CASSPPGRATNEKLFF
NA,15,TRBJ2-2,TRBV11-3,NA,TGTGCCAGCAGCTTAGGTGCAGGTGACACCGGGGAGCTGTTTTTT,CASSLGAGDTGELFF
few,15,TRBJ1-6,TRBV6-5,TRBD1,TGTGCCAGCAGTTCAGGGGGAGCGGGGGATTCACCCCTCCACTTT,CASSSGGAGDSPLHF